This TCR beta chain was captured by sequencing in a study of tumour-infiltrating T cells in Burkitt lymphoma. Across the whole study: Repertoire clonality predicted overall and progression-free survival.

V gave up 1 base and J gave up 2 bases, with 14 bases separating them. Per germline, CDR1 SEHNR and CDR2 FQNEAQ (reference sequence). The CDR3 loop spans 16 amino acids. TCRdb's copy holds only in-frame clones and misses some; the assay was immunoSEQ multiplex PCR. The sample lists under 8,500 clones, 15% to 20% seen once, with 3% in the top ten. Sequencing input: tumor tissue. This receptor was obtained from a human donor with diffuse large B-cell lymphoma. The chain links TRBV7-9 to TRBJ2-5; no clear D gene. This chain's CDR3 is CASSLGSITAQETQYF. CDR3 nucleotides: TGTGCCAGCAGCTTAGGTAGTATAACGGCTCAAGAGACCCAGTACTTC.